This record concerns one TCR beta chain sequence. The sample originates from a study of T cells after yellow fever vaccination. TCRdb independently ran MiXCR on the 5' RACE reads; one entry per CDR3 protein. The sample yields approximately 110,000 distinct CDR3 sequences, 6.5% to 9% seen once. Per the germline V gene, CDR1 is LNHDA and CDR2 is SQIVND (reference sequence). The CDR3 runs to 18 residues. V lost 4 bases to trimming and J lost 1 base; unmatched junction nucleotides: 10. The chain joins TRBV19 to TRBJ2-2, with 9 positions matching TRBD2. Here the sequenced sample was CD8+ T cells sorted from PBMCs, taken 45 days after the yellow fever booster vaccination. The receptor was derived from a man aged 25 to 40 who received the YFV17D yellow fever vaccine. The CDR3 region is CASSTRTSANLNTGELFF. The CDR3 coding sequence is TGTGCCAGTAGTACTAGGACTAGCGCAAACTTGAACACCGGGGAGCTGTTTTTT.